These 28 T cell receptor beta chains share one sample of origin, sequenced in a study of T cell responses to AZD1222 COVID-19 vaccine. Method: immunoSEQ multiplex PCR; TCRdb's copy keeps in-frame clones and lacks some. The data contain about 150,000 clones, approximately 87% of them singletons. The starting material was peripheral blood, obtained 28 days after the second AZD1222 dose. The receptors here all came from an adult who received the AZD1222 COVID-19 vaccine.

CDR3 sequence reads: CASSPDGTGQDQPQHF. The CDR3 region has the DNA TGTGCCAGCAGCCCCGACGGGACAGGGCAGGATCAGCCCCAGCATTTT. This chain links TRBV7-2 with TRBJ1-5, with 9 bases lining up with TRBD1. The CDR3 runs 16 residues. V gave up 5 bases and J gave up 5 bases; unmatched junction bases: 10. Germline V gene lookup returns CDR1 SGHTA and CDR2 FQGNSA. Variable domain in full (rest from reference TRBV7-2 and TRBJ1-5): GAGVSQSPSNKVTEKGKDVELRCDPISGHTALYWYRQSLGQGLEFLIYFQGNSAPDKSGLPSDRFSAERTGGSVSTLTIQRTQQEDSAVYLCASSPDGTGQDQPQHFGDGTRLSIL.

The rearrangement uses TRBV19 and TRBJ2-1; a weak D match, TRBD2 (5 bases). Germline-derived CDR1 and CDR2 are LNHDA and SQIVND (reference sequence). This CDR3 region has 17 residues. The germline V and J ends were trimmed by 7 bases and 4 bases, with 23 bases remaining between them. CDR3 DNA sequence: TGTGCCAGTACCGGCGTTAAGGGAGACTGGAAGTACAATGAGCAGTTCTTC. Protein: CASTGVKGDWKYNEQFF.

CDR3 DNA sequence: TGTGCCAGCAGTTTCCTTCCTGGACAGGGAACCTATGGCTACACCTTC. Protein: CASSFLPGQGTYGYTF. The chain links TRBV28 to TRBJ1-2; 8 positions agree with TRBD1. The CDR3 consists of 16 residues. V lost 3 bases and J lost 4; bases outside the gene matches: 10. Germline V lookup: CDR1 MDHEN, CDR2 SYDVKM.

This clone appeared once. Here the CDR3 DNA reads TGTGCCAGCAGCGGACAGGGGTCCCCCGCAGATACGCAGTATTTT. This translates into CASSGQGSPADTQYF. The genes are TRBV9 and TRBJ2-3, with 8 nucleotides matching TRBD1. The CDR3 spans 15 residues. The germline CDR1 and CDR2 sequences are SGDLS and YYNGEE. V trimming: 3 bases; J trimming: 4 bases; junction bases outside the gene matches: 7.

V gene TRBV19 combines with J gene TRBJ1-5; the D is unclear. The V gene's germline CDR1 is LNHDA and CDR2 SQIVND (reference sequence). The CDR3 sequence is 15 residues long. Trimming took off 3 bases at V and 2 bases at J, with 11 bases between the two ends. The DNA of the CDR3 is TGTGCCAGTAGTATCTCCAGAATCGGCAATCAGCCCCAGCATTTT. Its translation is CASSISRIGNQPQHF.

This clone was detected only a few times. J is TRBJ2-2 and V is TRBV9; 8 bases are shared with TRBD2. The J segment lost 2 bases and the V segment lost 4 bases, leaving 4 bases of the junction unmatched. This CDR3 is built from 15 residues. The germline V gene encodes CDR1 SGDLS and CDR2 YYNGEE. The CDR3 DNA reads as TGTGCCAGCAGCCGGACTAGCTCCAACACCGGGGAGCTGTTTTTT. Translating gives CASSRTSSNTGELFF.

Details on this clone: Other DNA variants within this sample encode the same CDR3. V is TRBV28 and J is TRBJ2-7, with D unclear. Germline values: CDR1 MDHEN, CDR2 SYDVKM. Trimming took off 3 bases at V and 2 bases at J, with 8 bases between the two ends. CDR3 length: 13 residues. The CDR3, as DNA: TGTGCCAGCAGTTTTGCAGGTGCCTACGAGCAGTACTTC. Its protein product is CASSFAGAYEQYF.

The genes are TRBV3-1 (or the pseudogene TRBV3-2) and TRBJ1-6; D remains ambiguous. With 1 base removed from V and 0 bases from J, the gap between germline ends came to 7 bases. The CDR3 has 16 residues. Germline CDR1 and CDR2: LGHDT and YNNKEL (reference sequence). The CDR3 reads CASSQVRGSYNSPLHF. The CDR3 nucleotides read TGTGCCAGCAGCCAAGTCCGGGGCTCCTATAATTCACCCCTCCACTTT.

This clone showed up just a few times. The chain couples TRBV9 to TRBJ1-6, with a possible D match to TRBD1 (5 bases). The CDR3 totals 13 residues. The germline V and J ends were trimmed by 6 bases and 9 bases, with 13 bases remaining between them. CDR1 and CDR2 from the germline V gene are SGDLS and YYNGEE. In DNA, the CDR3 is TGTGCCAGCAATCGGGGGGGTATTTCACCCCTCCACTTT. It encodes CASNRGGISPLHF.

Only one count was recorded for this clone. V usage is TRBV27 and J usage is TRBJ1-6, with D uncertain. The CDR3 loop spans 16 amino acids. Germline CDR1 reads MNHEY; CDR2 reads SMNVEV (reference sequence). Trimming removed 5 bases at V and 0 bases at J, with 11 bases between. The CDR3: CASSQIPSSYNSPLHF. The CDR3 DNA sequence: TGTGCCAGCAGTCAAATTCCAAGCTCCTATAATTCACCCCTCCACTTT.

V and J are TRBV24-1 and TRBJ2-1, with D uncertain. Trimming shortened V by 4 bases and J by 11 bases, and 11 bases separated the two germline ends. This CDR3 is built from 12 residues. CDR1 and CDR2 (germline): KGHDR, SFDVKD. The CDR3, as DNA: TGTGCCACCAGTGACACCATACTTCAGCAGTTCTTC. It yields the protein CATSDTILQQFF.

This chain joins TRBV19 and TRBJ2-2; 7 nucleotides align to TRBD1. The CDR3 runs 14 residues. Germline assignment: CDR1 LNHDA and CDR2 SQIVND (reference sequence). With V trimmed by 7 bases and J by 4 bases, 6 bases remained unmatched. CDR3 in amino acids: CASNLPGGTGELFF. In nucleotides, the CDR3 is TGTGCCAGTAACCTCCCAGGGGGCACCGGGGAGCTGTTTTTT.

The chain uses TRBV4-3 and TRBJ1-2, with TRBD1 matching over 8 bases. Germline V gene sequence: CDR1 LGHNA, CDR2 YSLEER. CDR3 size: 14 residues. V was pared by 5 bases and J by 10 bases, with 12 bases of the junction left unmatched. The CDR3 protein is CASSTDGTGGPYTF. DNA of the CDR3: TGCGCCAGCAGCACCGACGGGACAGGAGGACCCTACACCTTC.

The V and J genes are TRBV5-8 and TRBJ2-7, with 14 nucleotides matching TRBD2. V gave up 7 bases and J gave up 7 bases; unmatched junction bases: 7. The CDR3 is made up of 14 amino acids. CDR1 is SGHTS, CDR2 YDEGEE, per germline. As DNA, the CDR3 is TGTGCCAGCCTGACTAGCGGGAGGGGGAGAGAGCAGTACTTC. This codes for CASLTSGRGREQYF.

The rearrangement joins TRBV6-5 to TRBJ1-4; 8 bases align to TRBD1. Germline V gene data show CDR1 as MNHEY and CDR2 as SVGAGI. V shed 7 bases, J shed 4 bases, and the junction held 5 bases outside the gene matches. The CDR3 sequence is 14 residues long. The CDR3 reads CASKLDRVNEKLFF. The DNA of the CDR3 is TGTGCCAGCAAGCTGGACAGGGTTAATGAAAAACTGTTTTTT.

This clone was detected only once. The rearrangement uses TRBV27 and TRBJ1-3; D possibly corresponds to TRBD1 (5 bases). Germline-derived CDR1 and CDR2 are MNHEY and SMNVEV (reference sequence). The CDR3 consists of 13 residues. The V and J ends lost 8 bases and 0 bases respectively, with 8 bases between them. CDR3 region: CASRGVSGNTIYF. The CDR3 DNA reads as TGTGCCAGCCGGGGGGTCTCTGGAAACACCATATATTTT.

The rearrangement links TRBV24-1 to TRBJ2-5; D gene uncertain. Germline assignment: CDR1 KGHDR and CDR2 SFDVKD. This CDR3 comprises 13 residues. The germline V and J ends were trimmed by 4 bases and 4 bases, with 9 bases remaining between them. CDR3 sequence (DNA): TGTGCCACCAGTGACCCGAGAGTAGAGACCCAGTACTTC. It translates to CATSDPRVETQYF.

The chain combines TRBV5-1 with TRBJ2-7; 8 bases match TRBD2. Looked up from germline, CDR1 is SGHRS and CDR2 is YFSETQ. The CDR3 extends over 14 amino acids. V trimming: 4 bases; J trimming: 1 base; junction bases outside the gene matches: 4. CDR3 sequence: CASSESSGSYEQYF. CDR3 coding DNA: TGCGCCAGCAGCGAGTCTAGCGGGTCCTACGAGCAGTACTTC.

V is TRBV28 and J is TRBJ1-1; 9 nucleotides agree with TRBD1. Germline V gene data show CDR1 as MDHEN and CDR2 as SYDVKM. The V segment lost 5 bases and the J segment 6 bases; nucleotides outside the gene matches: 13. The CDR3 spans 16 residues. For the CDR3, the DNA is TGTGCCAGCAGTCCCCCCGGGACAGGGTTTTGGGCTGAAGCTTTCTTT. It specifies CASSPPGTGFWAEAFF.

This chain connects TRBV7-2 to TRBJ2-3, with no clear D. In germline, CDR1 is SGHTA, CDR2 FQGNSA. The CDR3 totals 15 residues. V was pared by 4 bases and J by 2 bases, with 13 bases between. The CDR3 sequence: CASSSDRVVTDTQYF. DNA for the CDR3: TGTGCCAGCAGCTCAGACCGGGTTGTCACAGATACGCAGTATTTT.

In this sample, this clone turned up once. This rearrangement joins TRBV5-6 to TRBJ2-2; 7 bases line up with TRBD1. The CDR3 runs to 15 residues. Germline V gene data show CDR1 as SGHDT and CDR2 as YYEEEE. V was clipped by 4 bases and J by 3 bases; unmatched bases: 6. DNA for the CDR3: TGTGCCAGCAGCAGACAGGGTTTGGACACCGGGGAGCTGTTTTTT. Encoded protein: CASSRQGLDTGELFF.

This chain joins TRBV3-1 (or the pseudogene TRBV3-2) and TRBJ2-2, with a tentative D call TRBD1 (7 bases). This CDR3 is 16 amino acids long. Germline CDR1 LGHDT, CDR2 YNNKEL (reference sequence). V lost 4 bases and J 1 base, leaving 13 bases between the germline ends. The CDR3 region has the DNA TGTGCCAGCAGCCTGGCGGGACAGATGAACACCGGGGAGCTGTTTTTT. Translated, it gives CASSLAGQMNTGELFF.

V gene TRBV30 combines with J gene TRBJ1-2; D may be TRBD1 (5 bases). V was trimmed by 1 base and J by 2 bases, leaving 5 bases between them. The germline V gene has CDR1 GTSNPN and CDR2 SVGIG (reference sequence). This CDR3 has 12 amino acids. Written as DNA, the CDR3 is TGTGCCTGGAGTGACAGGAACTATGGCTACACCTTC. Translation: CAWSDRNYGYTF.

The genes are TRBV7-8 and TRBJ1-5; D remains ambiguous. In germline, CDR1 is SGHVS, CDR2 FQNEAQ. Between the trimmed V and J ends, which lost 0 bases and 4 bases, there was a span of 7 bases. The CDR3 is made up of 14 amino acids. CDR3 protein: CASSLAGRNQPQHF. DNA for the CDR3: TGTGCCAGCAGCTTAGCCGGGAGAAATCAGCCCCAGCATTTT.

J is TRBJ2-6 and V is TRBV3-1 (or the pseudogene TRBV3-2); D unresolved. CDR3 length equals 13 residues. Trimming shortened V by 4 bases and J by 0 bases, and 1 base separated the two germline ends. Germline CDR1 is LGHDT and CDR2 is YNNKEL (reference sequence). CDR3 region: CASSPSGANVLTF. DNA for the CDR3: TGTGCCAGCAGCCCCTCTGGGGCCAACGTCCTGACTTTC.

This CDR3 reads CASSKGQGNYGYTF. CDR3 in DNA: TGTGCCAGCAGCAAGGGACAGGGGAACTATGGCTACACCTTC. The V gene is TRBV6-5, the J gene TRBJ1-2; 10 positions match TRBD1. CDR1 and CDR2 from the germline V gene are MNHEY and SVGAGI. The CDR3 totals 14 residues. V shed 6 bases, J shed 2 bases, and the junction held 3 bases outside the gene matches.

The chain combines TRBV2 with TRBJ2-4; D may be TRBD1 (5 bases). Germline CDR1 and CDR2: SNHLY and FYNNEI. This CDR3 contains 15 residues. Trimming stripped 3 bases from V and 3 bases from J, with 12 bases between. DNA for the CDR3: TGTGCCAGCAGTGACGTGGACCAGGGCAAAAACATTCAGTACTTC. As protein: CASSDVDQGKNIQYF.

The genes are TRBV11-2 and TRBJ1-1; a weak D match, TRBD1 (6 bases). Germline V CDR1 and CDR2: SGHAT, FQNNGV. The CDR3 has 14 amino acids. V shed 0 bases and J shed 4 bases, with 9 bases lying between them. CDR3 coding DNA: TGTGCCAGCAGCTTAGACAGGGGTGGCACTGAAGCTTTCTTT. This gives the protein CASSLDRGGTEAFF.